The 22 T cell receptor beta chains given below trace back to one sample, sequenced in a study of circulating and synovial CD4+ cells in juvenile arthritis. TCRdb's table, derived via immunoSEQ multiplex PCR, lists solely in-frame clones and lacks some. The repertoire holds over 30,000 clones, with roughly 96% as singletons. The source material was CD4+ T cells from blood. Receptors originate from a human donor with juvenile idiopathic arthritis.

This sequence joins TRBV7-2 and TRBJ2-1; 11 nucleotides match TRBD2. V lost 5 bases, J lost 3 bases, and 9 bases stayed unmatched. Germline CDR1 is SGHTA and CDR2 is FQGNSA. The CDR3 totals 17 residues. The CDR3 region is CASSPALTSGGYNEQFF. CDR3 nucleotides: TGTGCCAGCAGCCCAGCCCTCACTAGCGGGGGCTACAATGAGCAGTTCTTC. The full variable domain, rest sourced from reference TRBV7-2 and TRBJ2-1, is GAGVSQSPSNKVTEKGKDVELRCDPISGHTALYWYRQSLGQGLEFLIYFQGNSAPDKSGLPSDRFSAERTGGSVSTLTIQRTQQEDSAVYLCASSPALTSGGYNEQFFGPGTRLTVL.

This chain uses TRBV7-2 with TRBJ2-3; 13 nucleotides align to TRBD2. The V and J ends lost 4 bases and 0 bases, in that order; junction bases with no gene match: 1. The CDR3 length is 16 residues. CDR1 SGHTA and CDR2 FQGNSA come from the germline V gene. The CDR3 nucleotides are TGTGCCAGCAGCTGGGGACTAGCGGGGAGCACAGATACGCAGTATTTT. Residues: CASSWGLAGSTDTQYF.

This clone was observed a single time. The chain is built from TRBV13 and TRBJ1-2; 8 nucleotides line up with TRBD1. This CDR3 region has 15 residues. CDR1 and CDR2 from the germline V gene are PRHDT and FYEKMQ (reference sequence). The V segment lost 2 bases and the J segment 2 bases; nucleotides outside the gene matches: 4. In nucleotides, the CDR3 is TGTGCCAGCAGCTTACGAGACAGGGGAAACTATGGCTACACCTTC. Translating it yields CASSLRDRGNYGYTF.

The CDR3 loop is CASSEVSLAGLYEQYF. CDR3 nucleotide sequence: TGTGCCAGCAGTGAAGTTTCCTTAGCGGGCCTCTACGAGCAGTACTTC. The J gene is TRBJ2-5, the V gene TRBV6-1; 7 positions match TRBD2. The J call may be mistaken, given a closer DNA end match to TRBJ2-7. The germline V gene has CDR1 MNHNS and CDR2 SASEGT. There are 16 residues in the CDR3.

The chain couples TRBV21-1 to TRBJ2-7; TRBD1, the table's D call, was not compared with the DNA. TRBV21-1 is given as a pseudogene. The CDR3 length is 15 residues. This chain's CDR3 is CASSKGQGASNEQYF. For the CDR3, the DNA is TGTGCCAGCAGCAAGGGACAGGGGGCAAGCAACGAGCAGTACTTC.

V usage is TRBV19 and J usage is TRBJ2-1, with 9 bases lining up with TRBD2. CDR3 length: 15 residues. Germline V lookup: CDR1 LNHDA, CDR2 SQIVND (reference sequence). Trimming cost V 3 bases and J 8 bases; bases outside gene matches: 8. CDR3 amino acids: CASSMGSGRLDEQFF. As DNA, the CDR3 is TGTGCCAGTAGTATGGGTAGCGGGAGACTCGATGAGCAGTTCTTC.

With respect to this clone: The same CDR3 arises from other DNA sequences in this sample as well. The chain has TRBV28 and TRBJ1-2, with TRBD1 identical over 7 bases. The J segment lost 2 bases and the V segment lost 3 bases, leaving 0 bases of the junction unmatched. Germline CDR1 and CDR2: MDHEN and SYDVKM. The CDR3 spans 13 residues. Here the CDR3 DNA reads TGTGCCAGCAGTTTGGGACAGAACTATGGCTACACCTTC. Translating gives CASSLGQNYGYTF.

This sequence joins TRBV6-6 and TRBJ1-5; possible D gene TRBD1, 6 bases. Germline CDR1 MNHNY, CDR2 SVGAGI (reference sequence). The CDR3 contains 14 residues. V was pared by 5 bases and J by 0 bases, with 8 bases between. This chain's CDR3 is CASSPDSSNQPQHF. CDR3 bases: TGTGCCAGCAGTCCGGACAGTAGCAATCAGCCCCAGCATTTT.

This chain uses TRBV28 with TRBJ1-1; a possible D gene is TRBD1 (6 bases). V shed 5 bases and J shed 0 bases, with 19 bases lying between them. CDR3 size: 17 residues. CDR1 is MDHEN, CDR2 SYDVKM, per germline. CDR3 loop: CASSPIGQKGMNTEAFF. The CDR3, as DNA: TGTGCCAGCAGTCCTATAGGACAGAAAGGCATGAACACTGAAGCTTTCTTT.

The chain links TRBV6-6 to TRBJ2-7, with D perhaps matching TRBD1 (6 bases). In germline, CDR1 is MNHNY, CDR2 SVGAGI (reference sequence). The CDR3 has 16 amino acids. Trimming stripped 5 bases from V and 2 bases from J, with 19 bases between. The CDR3, as DNA: TGTGCCAGCAGTCCAGTGGGGAACAGGGCCACCTACGAGCAGTACTTC. Its translation: CASSPVGNRATYEQYF.

V is TRBV28 and J is TRBJ2-7; no clear D. CDR3 length: 12 amino acids. The ends were cut back, 2 bases at V and 6 bases at J, with 8 bases in the middle. Per germline, CDR1 MDHEN and CDR2 SYDVKM. CDR3 region: CASSLTSGEQYF. In DNA form, the CDR3 reads TGTGCCAGCAGTTTAACCTCGGGCGAGCAGTACTTC.

The chain links TRBV5-8 to TRBJ2-1; TRBD1 agrees at 9 bases. The CDR3 has 16 residues. The germline V gene encodes CDR1 SGHTS and CDR2 YDEGEE. After removal of 5 bases from V and 4 bases from J, the junction contained 10 bases not matched to a gene. The CDR3 sequence: CASRLTGTGRYNEQFF. Here the CDR3 DNA reads TGTGCCAGCAGGTTAACCGGGACAGGGAGATACAATGAGCAGTTCTTC. Filled out from reference TRBV5-8 and TRBJ2-1, the complete variable domain reads EAGVTQSPTHLIKTRGQQATLRCSPISGHTSVYWYQQALGLGLQFLLWYDEGEERNRGNFPPRFSGRQFPNYSSELNVNALELEDSALYLCASRLTGTGRYNEQFFGPGTRLTVL.

CDR3 DNA: TGTGCCAGCAGCAAAGGACTAGCGGGCAATGAGCAGTTCTTC. Protein sequence: CASSKGLAGNEQFF. The chain links TRBV6-5 to TRBJ2-1; 11 bases map to TRBD2. The germline V gene has CDR1 MNHEY and CDR2 SVGAGI. CDR3 length: 14 amino acids. With 6 bases clipped from V and 6 bases from J, the junction kept 4 bases outside the gene matches.

The chain links TRBV9 to TRBJ1-3; D is unresolved. Per germline, CDR1 SGDLS and CDR2 YYNGEE. CDR3 size: 16 residues. The ends were cut back, 0 bases at V and 7 bases at J, with 17 bases in the middle. CDR3 protein: CASSVEPGPSGNTIYF. CDR3 DNA: TGTGCCAGCAGCGTAGAGCCAGGCCCCTCGGGGAACACCATATATTTT.

This clone was seen a handful of times. This sequence joins TRBV19 and TRBJ1-4, with D uncertain. The CDR3 contains 13 residues. V dropped 8 bases and J dropped 0 bases, with 7 bases sitting between them. Germline assignment: CDR1 LNHDA and CDR2 SQIVND (reference sequence). The CDR3 sequence is CASRGPTNEKLFF. CDR3 bases: TGTGCCAGTCGCGGGCCAACTAATGAAAAACTGTTTTTT.

The V call is TRBV2, the J call TRBJ2-3; TRBD1 is a possible D gene (5 bases). Trimming removed 3 bases at V and 2 bases at J, with 18 bases between. CDR3 length: 17 amino acids. Germline loops: CDR1 SNHLY, CDR2 FYNNEI. The CDR3 loop reads CASSEVQGPKNTDTQYF. For the CDR3, the DNA is TGTGCCAGCAGTGAGGTGCAGGGCCCAAAGAACACAGATACGCAGTATTTT.

The chain recombines TRBV27 with TRBJ2-1; D unresolved. Between the trimmed V and J ends, which lost 6 bases and 5 bases, there was a span of 11 bases. Germline-derived CDR1 and CDR2 are MNHEY and SMNVEV (reference sequence). The CDR3 runs 13 residues. The CDR3 spells CASSRELNNEQFF. In DNA, the CDR3 is TGTGCCAGCAGCCGCGAACTTAACAATGAGCAGTTCTTC.

This clone was seen only once. The V gene is TRBV9, the J gene TRBJ2-5, with 9 bases matching TRBD1. J was trimmed by 3 bases and V by 6 bases; bases with no gene match: 3. This CDR3 has 13 amino acids. Germline V CDR1 and CDR2: SGDLS, YYNGEE. In DNA form, the CDR3 reads TGTGCCAGCATCGGGACAGGGAAAGAGACCCAGTACTTC. Its translation is CASIGTGKETQYF.

The J gene is TRBJ1-5, the V gene TRBV9; D is unresolved. Germline CDR1 and CDR2: SGDLS and YYNGEE. Trimming took 0 bases from V and 3 from J, leaving 16 bases between them. This CDR3 contains 17 residues. CDR3 amino acids: CASSVGSGYPPNQPQHF. The CDR3 coding sequence is TGTGCCAGCAGCGTAGGCAGCGGATACCCTCCCAATCAGCCCCAGCATTTT. Full variable domain (missing parts from reference TRBV9 and TRBJ1-5): DSGVTQTPKHLITATGQRVTLRCSPRSGDLSVYWYQQSLDQGLQFLIQYYNGEERAKGNILERFSAQQFPDLHSELNLSSLELGDSALYFCASSVGSGYPPNQPQHFGDGTRLSIL.

V and J are TRBV7-8 and TRBJ2-1, with 11 bases fitting TRBD2. CDR3 length equals 17 residues. Germline V CDR1 and CDR2: SGHVS, FQNEAQ. Trimming removed 5 bases from V and 0 bases from J; junction bases left unmatched: 6. The CDR3 DNA sequence: TGTGCCAGCAGCGCCTTTACTAGCGGGAGCTCCTACAATGAGCAGTTCTTC. This codes for CASSAFTSGSSYNEQFF. Together with reference TRBV7-8 and TRBJ2-1, the CDR3 gives the full variable domain: GAGVSQSPRYKVAKRGQDVALRCDPISGHVSLFWYQQALGQGPEFLTYFQNEAQLDKSGLPSDRFFAERPEGSVSTLKIQRTQQEDSAVYLCASSAFTSGSSYNEQFFGPGTRLTVL.

The chain recombines TRBV28 with TRBJ2-5, with D possibly matching TRBD2 (5 bases). The CDR3 is 14 residues long. From germline, CDR1 is MDHEN and CDR2 SYDVKM. Trimming pared 0 bases from V and 4 bases from J, leaving 9 bases between. The CDR3 spells CASSLWRAGETQYF. CDR3 nucleotides: TGTGCCAGCAGTTTATGGCGCGCGGGAGAGACCCAGTACTTC. Filled out from reference TRBV28 and TRBJ2-5, the complete variable domain reads DVKVTQSSRYLVKRTGEKVFLECVQDMDHENMFWYRQDPGLGLRLIYFSYDVKMKEKGDIPEGYSVSREKKERFSLILESASTNQTSMYLCASSLWRAGETQYFGPGTRLLVL.

J is TRBJ2-5 and V is TRBV9; the match to TRBD2 covers 7 bases. V lost 2 bases, J lost 2 bases, and 6 bases stayed unmatched. This CDR3 has 15 residues. Per germline, CDR1 SGDLS and CDR2 YYNGEE. CDR3 coding DNA: TGTGCCAGCAGCGTTATCGGGGGGAAACAAGAGACCCAGTACTTC. The encoded protein is CASSVIGGKQETQYF.